What follows is one T cell receptor (beta chain) and its context. The data are from a study of blood T cell repertoires in COVID-19. Turning to the study itself: Sites in the United States, Italy and Spain provided acute and convalescent COVID-19 samples.

Those enrolled in Seattle joined during active infection and were followed longitudinally afterward. How the authors handled the data: From reference gene primer amplification, estimates of nucleated cell counts were derived. Assay used: immunoSEQ multiplex PCR; TCRdb lists only in-frame clones, some missing. The V and J calls and clone size were taken over from that table, and D and trimming were inferred from the DNA. Counted here are about 180,000 clones, under 85% occurring once; the ten biggest clones make up under 10%. Germline assignment: CDR1 SGHTA and CDR2 FQGNSA. The ends were cut back, 1 base at V and 11 bases at J, with 14 bases in the middle. There are 13 residues in the CDR3.

This clonotype was sampled from a woman aged 70-85 years with COVID-19, enrolled during active disease. The chain is built from TRBV7-2 and TRBJ1-2, with no clear D. Sequenced: peripheral blood. DNA for the CDR3: TGTGCCAGCAGCTTAGAGAGAGTTGGAGAATACACCTTC. Translating gives CASSLERVGEYTF.